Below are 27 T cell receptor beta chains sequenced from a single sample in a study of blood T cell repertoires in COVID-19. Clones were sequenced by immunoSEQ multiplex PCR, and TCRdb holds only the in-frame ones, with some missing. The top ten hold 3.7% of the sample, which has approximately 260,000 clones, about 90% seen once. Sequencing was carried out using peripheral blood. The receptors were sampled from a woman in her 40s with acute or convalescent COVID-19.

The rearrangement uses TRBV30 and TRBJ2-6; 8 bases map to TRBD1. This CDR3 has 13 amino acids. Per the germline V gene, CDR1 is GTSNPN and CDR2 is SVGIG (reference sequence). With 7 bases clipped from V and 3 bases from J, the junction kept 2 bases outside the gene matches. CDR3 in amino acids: CALTGVGANVLTF. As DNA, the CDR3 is TGTGCCTTGACAGGGGTTGGGGCCAACGTCCTGACTTTC.

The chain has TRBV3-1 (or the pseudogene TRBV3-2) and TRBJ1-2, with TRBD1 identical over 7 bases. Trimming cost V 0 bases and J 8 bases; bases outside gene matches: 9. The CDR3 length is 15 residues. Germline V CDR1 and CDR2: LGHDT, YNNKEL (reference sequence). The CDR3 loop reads CASSQDRTGIRGYTF. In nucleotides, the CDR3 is TGTGCCAGCAGCCAAGATCGGACAGGCATAAGGGGCTACACCTTC.

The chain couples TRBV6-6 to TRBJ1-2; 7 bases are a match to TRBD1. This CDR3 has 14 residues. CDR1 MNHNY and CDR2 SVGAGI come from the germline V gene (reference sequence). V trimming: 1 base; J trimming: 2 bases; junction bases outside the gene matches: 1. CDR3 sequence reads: CASSYLTGNYGYTF. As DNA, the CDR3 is TGTGCCAGCAGTTACTTGACAGGGAACTATGGCTACACCTTC.

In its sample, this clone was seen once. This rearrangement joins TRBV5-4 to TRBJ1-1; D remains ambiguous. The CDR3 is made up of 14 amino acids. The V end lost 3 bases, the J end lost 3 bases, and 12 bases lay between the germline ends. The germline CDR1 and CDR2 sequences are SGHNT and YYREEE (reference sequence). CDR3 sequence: CASSSGGKYTEAFF. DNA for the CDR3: TGTGCCAGCAGCTCGGGAGGGAAATACACTGAAGCTTTCTTT.

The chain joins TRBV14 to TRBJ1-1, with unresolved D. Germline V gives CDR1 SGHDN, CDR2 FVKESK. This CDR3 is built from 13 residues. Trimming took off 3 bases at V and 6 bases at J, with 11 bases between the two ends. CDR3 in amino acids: CASSHGENPEAFF. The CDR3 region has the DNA TGTGCCAGCAGCCACGGTGAGAATCCTGAAGCTTTCTTT.

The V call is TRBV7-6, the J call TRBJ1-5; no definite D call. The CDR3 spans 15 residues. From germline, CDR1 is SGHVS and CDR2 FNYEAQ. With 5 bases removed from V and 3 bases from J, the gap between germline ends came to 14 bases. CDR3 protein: CASSLSSLFNQPQHF. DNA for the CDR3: TGTGCCAGCAGCCTATCGTCCCTTTTCAATCAGCCCCAGCATTTT.

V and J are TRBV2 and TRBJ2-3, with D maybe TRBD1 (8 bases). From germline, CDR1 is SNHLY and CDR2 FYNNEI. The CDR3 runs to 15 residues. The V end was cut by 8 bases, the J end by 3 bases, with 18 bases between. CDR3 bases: TGTGCCAGCGGGGGGGGACAGGCCATTACAGATACGCAGTATTTT. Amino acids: CASGGGQAITDTQYF.

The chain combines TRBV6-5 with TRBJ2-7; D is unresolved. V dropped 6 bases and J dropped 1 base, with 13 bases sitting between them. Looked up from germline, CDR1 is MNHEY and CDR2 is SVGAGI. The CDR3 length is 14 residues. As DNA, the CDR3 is TGTGCCAGCAGGCGAGAAAAATTGTCCTACGAGCAGTACGTC. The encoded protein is CASRREKLSYEQYV.

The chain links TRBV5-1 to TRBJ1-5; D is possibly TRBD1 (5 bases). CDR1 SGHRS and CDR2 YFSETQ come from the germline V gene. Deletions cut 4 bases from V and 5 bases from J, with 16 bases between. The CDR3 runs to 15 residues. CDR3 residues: CASSPMGRVDQPQHF. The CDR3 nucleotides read TGCGCCAGCAGCCCTATGGGCAGGGTGGATCAGCCCCAGCATTTT. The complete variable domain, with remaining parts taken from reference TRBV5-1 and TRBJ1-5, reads KAGVTQTPRYLIKTRGQQVTLSCSPISGHRSVSWYQQTPGQGLQFLFEYFSETQRNKGNFPGRFSGRQFSNSRSEMNVSTLELGDSALYLCASSPMGRVDQPQHFGDGTRLSIL.

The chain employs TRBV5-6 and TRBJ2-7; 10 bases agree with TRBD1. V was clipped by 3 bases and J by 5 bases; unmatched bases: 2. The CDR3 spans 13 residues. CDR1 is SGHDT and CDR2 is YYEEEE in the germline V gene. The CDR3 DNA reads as TGTGCCAGCAGCTCCGGGACAGGGGACGAGCAGTACGTC. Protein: CASSSGTGDEQYV.

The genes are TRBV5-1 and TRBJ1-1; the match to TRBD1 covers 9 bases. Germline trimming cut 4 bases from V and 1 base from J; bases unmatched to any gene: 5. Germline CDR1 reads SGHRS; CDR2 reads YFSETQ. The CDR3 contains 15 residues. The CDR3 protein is CASSSTGGANTEAFF. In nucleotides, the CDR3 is TGCGCCAGCAGCAGCACAGGGGGCGCGAACACTGAAGCTTTCTTT.

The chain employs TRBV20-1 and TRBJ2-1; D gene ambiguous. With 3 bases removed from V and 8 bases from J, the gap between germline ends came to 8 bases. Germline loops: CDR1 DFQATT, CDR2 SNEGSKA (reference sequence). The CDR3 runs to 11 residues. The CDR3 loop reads CSASIVDEQFF. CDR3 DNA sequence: TGCAGTGCTAGCATAGTCGATGAGCAGTTCTTC.

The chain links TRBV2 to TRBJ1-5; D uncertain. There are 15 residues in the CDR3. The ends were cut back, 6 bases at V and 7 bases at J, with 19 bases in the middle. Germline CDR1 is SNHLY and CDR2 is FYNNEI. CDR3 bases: TGTGCCAGCAGCCCTAGGACCGCCCGAGGGCAGCCCCAGCATTTT. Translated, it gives CASSPRTARGQPQHF.

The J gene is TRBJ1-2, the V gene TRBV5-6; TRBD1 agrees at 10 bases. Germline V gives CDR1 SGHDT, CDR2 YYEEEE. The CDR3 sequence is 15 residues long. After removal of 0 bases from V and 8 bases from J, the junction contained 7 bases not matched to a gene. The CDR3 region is CASSLATGGSRGYTF. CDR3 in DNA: TGTGCCAGCAGCTTGGCGACAGGGGGCAGTAGGGGCTACACCTTC.

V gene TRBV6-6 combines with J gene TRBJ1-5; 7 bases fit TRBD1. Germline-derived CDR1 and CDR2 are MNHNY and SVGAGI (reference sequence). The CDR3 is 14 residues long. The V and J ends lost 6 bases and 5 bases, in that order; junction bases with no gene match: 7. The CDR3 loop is CASRSLDRDQPQHF. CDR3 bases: TGTGCCAGCAGGTCCCTTGACAGGGATCAGCCCCAGCATTTT.

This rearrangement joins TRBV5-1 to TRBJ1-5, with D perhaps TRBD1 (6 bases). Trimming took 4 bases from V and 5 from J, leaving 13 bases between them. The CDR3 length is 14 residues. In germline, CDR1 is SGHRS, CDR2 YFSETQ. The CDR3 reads CASSPDSFYQPQHF. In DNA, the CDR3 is TGCGCCAGCAGCCCGGACAGTTTTTATCAGCCCCAGCATTTT.

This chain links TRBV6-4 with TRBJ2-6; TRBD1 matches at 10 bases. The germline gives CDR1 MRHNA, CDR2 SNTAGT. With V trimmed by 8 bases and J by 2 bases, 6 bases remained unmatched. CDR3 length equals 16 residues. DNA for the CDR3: TGTGCCAGCTCCGGGACAGGGGCGGCTGGGGCCAACGTCCTGACTTTC. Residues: CASSGTGAAGANVLTF.

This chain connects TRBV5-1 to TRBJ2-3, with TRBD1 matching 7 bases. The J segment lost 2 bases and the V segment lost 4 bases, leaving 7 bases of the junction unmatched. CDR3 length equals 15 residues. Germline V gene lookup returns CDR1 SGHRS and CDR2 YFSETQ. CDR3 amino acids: CASSPGQELTDTQYF. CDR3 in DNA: TGCGCCAGCAGCCCAGGACAGGAACTCACAGATACGCAGTATTTT.

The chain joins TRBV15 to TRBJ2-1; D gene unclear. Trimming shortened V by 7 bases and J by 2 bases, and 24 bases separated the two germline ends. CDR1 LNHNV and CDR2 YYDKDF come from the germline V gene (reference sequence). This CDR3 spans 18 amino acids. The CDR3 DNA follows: TGTGCCACCATCGGCGACTCGCTCCTACAACGGACCTACAATGAGCAGTTCTTC. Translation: CATIGDSLLQRTYNEQFF.

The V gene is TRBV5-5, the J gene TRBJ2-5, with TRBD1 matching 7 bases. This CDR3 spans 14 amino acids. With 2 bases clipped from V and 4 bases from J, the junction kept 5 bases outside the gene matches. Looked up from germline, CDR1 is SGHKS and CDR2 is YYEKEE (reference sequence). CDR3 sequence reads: CASSLYRGSETQYF. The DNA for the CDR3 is TGTGCCAGCAGCTTATACAGGGGATCAGAGACCCAGTACTTC.

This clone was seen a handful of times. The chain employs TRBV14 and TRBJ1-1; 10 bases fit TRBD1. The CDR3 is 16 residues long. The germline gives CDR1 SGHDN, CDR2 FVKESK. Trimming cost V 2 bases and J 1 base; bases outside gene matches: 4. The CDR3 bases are TGTGCCAGCAGCCAACTCTGGACAGGGGGGAACACTGAAGCTTTCTTT. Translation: CASSQLWTGGNTEAFF.

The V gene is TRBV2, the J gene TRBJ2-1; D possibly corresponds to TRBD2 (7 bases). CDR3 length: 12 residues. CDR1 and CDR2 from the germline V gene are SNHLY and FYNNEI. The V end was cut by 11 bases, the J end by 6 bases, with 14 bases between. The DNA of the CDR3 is TGTGCCGGAGGGGGACTAACCAATGAGCAGTTCTTC. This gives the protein CAGGGLTNEQFF. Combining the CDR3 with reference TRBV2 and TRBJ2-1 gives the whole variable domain EPEVTQTPSHQVTQMGQEVILRCVPISNHLYFYWYRQILGQKVEFLVSFYNNEISEKSEIFDDQFSVERPDGSNFTLKIRSTKLEDSAMYFCAGGGLTNEQFFGPGTRLTVL.

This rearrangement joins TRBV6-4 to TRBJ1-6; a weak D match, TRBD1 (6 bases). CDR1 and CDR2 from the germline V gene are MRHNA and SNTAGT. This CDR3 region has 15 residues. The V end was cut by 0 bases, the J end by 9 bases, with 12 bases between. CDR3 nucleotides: TGTGCCAGCAGTGACTCTCCAGGCAGGGGTTCACCCCTCCACTTT. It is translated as CASSDSPGRGSPLHF.

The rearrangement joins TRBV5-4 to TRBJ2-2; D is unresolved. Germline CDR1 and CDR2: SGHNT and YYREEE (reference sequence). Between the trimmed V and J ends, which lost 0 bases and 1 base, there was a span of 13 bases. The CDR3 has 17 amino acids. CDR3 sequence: CASSLGRQRLNTGELFF. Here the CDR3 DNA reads TGTGCCAGCAGCTTGGGAAGACAAAGATTGAACACCGGGGAGCTGTTTTTT.

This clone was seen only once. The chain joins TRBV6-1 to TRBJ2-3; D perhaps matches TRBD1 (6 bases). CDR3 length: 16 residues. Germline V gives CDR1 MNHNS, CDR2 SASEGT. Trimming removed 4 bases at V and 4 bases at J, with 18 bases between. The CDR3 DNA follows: TGTGCCAGCAGTGCAGTTAGACAGAGGGGGTCAGATACGCAGTATTTT. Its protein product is CASSAVRQRGSDTQYF.

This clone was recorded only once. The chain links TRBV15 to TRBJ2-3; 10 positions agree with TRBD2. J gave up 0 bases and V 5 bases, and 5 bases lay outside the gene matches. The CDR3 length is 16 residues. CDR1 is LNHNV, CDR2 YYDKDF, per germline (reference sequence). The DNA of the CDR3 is TGTGCCACCAGCGCTTCACTAGCGGGGAGCACAGATACGCAGTATTTT. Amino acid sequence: CATSASLAGSTDTQYF.

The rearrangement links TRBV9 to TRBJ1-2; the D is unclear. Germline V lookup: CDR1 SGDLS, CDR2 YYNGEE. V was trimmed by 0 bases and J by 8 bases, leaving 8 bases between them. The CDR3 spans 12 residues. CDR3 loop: CASSVADTGYTF. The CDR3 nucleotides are TGTGCCAGCAGCGTAGCAGATACAGGCTACACCTTC.